Sequencing of this T cell receptor (beta chain) was carried out in a study of blood T cell repertoires in COVID-19. For the study at large: From T cells, B-cell-depleted T cells, or PBMCs came the material, which was cDNA or gDNA.

CDR1 and CDR2 from the germline V gene are MDHEN and SYDVKM. V dropped 5 bases and J dropped 8 bases, with 15 bases sitting between them. This CDR3 region has 13 residues. The method was immunoSEQ multiplex PCR; TCRdb's version includes in-frame clones alone and lacks a portion of them. The sample has hundreds of thousands of clones, around nine tenths seen once; the top ten hold 6% to 8%. The rearrangement joins TRBV28 to TRBJ1-2; D is undetermined. The material sequenced was peripheral blood. The TCR was taken from a woman in her 70s with COVID-19, enrolled during active disease. The chain's CDR3 is CASSEPGIKGYTF. The CDR3 DNA reads TGTGCCAGCAGTGAACCCGGGATAAAGGGCTACACCTTC.